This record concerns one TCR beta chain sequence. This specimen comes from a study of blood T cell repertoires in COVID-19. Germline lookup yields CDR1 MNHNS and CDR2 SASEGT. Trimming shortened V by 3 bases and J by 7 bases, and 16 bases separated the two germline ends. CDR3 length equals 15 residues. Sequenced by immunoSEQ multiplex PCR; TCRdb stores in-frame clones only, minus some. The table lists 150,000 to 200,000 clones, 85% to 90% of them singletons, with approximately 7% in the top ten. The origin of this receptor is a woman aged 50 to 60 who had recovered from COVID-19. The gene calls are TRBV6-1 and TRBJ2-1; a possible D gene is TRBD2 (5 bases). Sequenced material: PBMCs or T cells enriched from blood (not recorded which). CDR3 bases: TGTGCCAGCAGTGAGGAGGCTTTACTCCGGAATGAGCAGTTCTTC. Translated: CASSEEALLRNEQFF.